Listed below are T cell receptor beta chains from one sample, sequenced in a study of blood T cell repertoires in COVID-19. Here immunoSEQ multiplex PCR was the method, and the copy in TCRdb shows in-frame clones only, minus some. The table lists about 270,000 clones, about 91% of them singletons. The sample taken for sequencing was PBMCs or T cells enriched from blood (not recorded which). The receptor set was obtained from a man between 35 and 55 years old who had been exposed to COVID-19. CDR3s include the opening cysteine and the closing phenylalanine or tryptophan. The D gene is left open where the match is weak. Not every row has a clone size; where given, it reads once, few, many or a size class.

>-|once|TRBV3-1/TRBV3-2|TRBJ1-2
CASSRPRGGYTF
TGTGCCAGCAGCCGACCCCGGGGAGGCTACACCTTC
>-|once|TRBV5-5|TRBJ1-2
CASSLSQGKSHGYTF
TGTGCCAGCAGCTTGAGCCAGGGGAAATCGCATGGCTACACCTTC
>-|-|TRBV7-6|TRBJ1-1
CASFPSTGSNTEAFF
TGTGCCAGCTTTCCCTCGACAGGCTCTAACACTGAAGCTTTCTTT
>TRBD2|-|TRBV14|TRBJ2-5
CASSWGLAGQETQYF
TGTGCCAGCAGCTGGGGACTAGCGGGACAAGAGACCCAGTACTTC
>TRBD1|-|TRBV19|TRBJ1-2
CASRITGSTGDGYTF
TGTGCCAGTAGAATTACGGGGTCGACAGGGGATGGCTACACCTTC
>TRBD1|-|TRBV29-1|TRBJ1-2
CSATGNYGYTF
TGCAGCGCGACAGGGAACTATGGCTACACCTTC
>TRBD2|-|TRBV9|TRBJ2-5
CASSVSSGRGGTQYF
TGTGCCAGCAGCGTGTCCAGCGGGAGGGGTGGGACCCAGTACTTC
>-|few|TRBV19|TRBJ2-1
CASSTGGGEQFF
TGTGCCAGTAGTACCGGTGGTGGTGAGCAGTTCTTC
>-|-|TRBV24-1|TRBJ1-1
CATSDPGRGDNTEAFF
TGTGCCACCAGTGACCCAGGTCGGGGAGATAACACTGAAGCTTTCTTT
>-|-|TRBV12-3/TRBV12-4|TRBJ2-1
CASRKTEEQFF
TGTGCCAGCAGGAAGACAGAGGAGCAGTTCTTC
>-|-|TRBV5-1|TRBJ2-1
CASSLIGNEQFF
TGCGCCAGCAGCTTGATCGGGAATGAGCAGTTCTTC
>-|-|TRBV10-3|TRBJ1-1
CAISESGHENTEAFF
TGTGCCATCAGTGAGTCGGGACACGAGAACACTGAAGCTTTCTTT
>-|once|TRBV6-5|TRBJ2-7
CASSLLGLADEQYF
TGTGCCAGCAGTCTCTTGGGACTGGCGGACGAGCAGTACTTC
>-|many|TRBV30|TRBJ1-5
CAWSVQSQPQHF
TGTGCCTGGAGTGTCCAGTCCCAGCCCCAGCATTTT
>-|once|TRBV3-1/TRBV3-2|TRBJ2-5
CASSPTDGGETQYF
TGTGCCAGCAGCCCGACCGACGGAGGGGAGACCCAGTACTTC
>-|once|TRBV4-1|TRBJ2-3
CASSQILRADTQYF
TGCGCCAGCAGCCAGATATTGAGGGCAGATACGCAGTATTTT
>-|once|TRBV7-2|TRBJ2-3
CASSPSGGLGTDTQYF
TGTGCCAGCAGCCCGTCCGGGGGGCTGGGGACAGATACGCAGTATTTT
>-|once|TRBV30|TRBJ2-7
CAWTGRRQGPFYEQYF
TGTGCCTGGACCGGCCGACGGCAGGGTCCTTTCTACGAGCAGTACTTC
>TRBD2|-|TRBV14|TRBJ2-1
CASSQDTAGGIHHEQFF
TGTGCCAGCAGCCAAGATACAGCGGGAGGGATCCACCATGAGCAGTTCTTC
>-|once|TRBV2|TRBJ1-6
CASRGGGGTNSPLHF
TGTGCCAGCAGGGGGGGAGGTGGAACAAATTCACCCCTCCACTTT
>-|-|TRBV19|TRBJ1-5
CASSISGLNQPQHF
TGTGCCAGTAGTATATCAGGGTTGAATCAGCCCCAGCATTTT
>-|-|TRBV28|TRBJ2-1
CASSRAHGGPGGGNEQFF
TGTGCCAGCAGTCGGGCACATGGGGGGCCAGGGGGTGGCAATGAGCAGTTCTTC
>TRBD2|-|TRBV19|TRBJ2-1
CASSLGLADEQFF
TGTGCCAGTAGTTTGGGACTAGCGGATGAGCAGTTCTTC
>-|-|TRBV5-6|TRBJ2-7
CASSLALTPSYEQYF
TGTGCCAGCAGCTTGGCCCTTACTCCCTCCTACGAGCAGTACTTC
>TRBD2|-|TRBV9|TRBJ2-1
CASSDGTSGDNEQFF
TGTGCCAGCAGCGACGGGACTAGCGGGGACAATGAGCAGTTCTTC
>TRBD1|-|TRBV19|TRBJ1-2
CASIPRTGLYGYTF
TGTGCCAGTATTCCTCGGACAGGTCTCTATGGCTACACCTTC
>TRBD2|-|TRBV28|TRBJ2-1
CASSLILPRVAGEAEQFF
TGTGCCAGCAGTTTAATCCTCCCCCGGGTAGCGGGAGAGGCTGAGCAGTTCTTC
>TRBD1|-|TRBV18|TRBJ1-1
CASSPQGQPSNTEAFF
TGTGCCAGCTCACCACAGGGACAGCCTTCGAACACTGAAGCTTTCTTT
>TRBD1|once|TRBV30|TRBJ1-3
CAWSAPDRGNTIYF
TGTGCCTGGAGTGCTCCGGACAGGGGAAACACCATATATTTT